The 19 T cell receptor beta chains below all came from one sample that was sequenced in a study of human T cells and chemical hapten exposure. TCRdb processed the RACE reads anew with MiXCR; each CDR3 protein has one entry. In the table there are under 450,000 distinct CDR3 sequences, about 6.9% of which are singletons. Described time point: patch test 2, 6 weeks after DPC sensitization. The sample's treatment: therapeutic diphenylcyclopropenone sensitization with weekly scalp DPC. The source was whole blood, collected in connection with sensitization to the hapten diphenylcyclopropenone (DPC). The origin of the receptors is a woman younger than 35 with alopecia areata. Some clones in this sample may be carry-over from other donors' samples.

Here the CDR3 reads CASRVLASGNEQFF. The CDR3 region has the DNA TGTGCCAGCCGTGTCTTGGCCTCTGGTAATGAGCAGTTCTTC. The chain has TRBV2 and TRBJ2-1; D not certain. CDR3 size: 14 residues. Between the trimmed V and J ends, which lost 8 bases and 7 bases, there was a span of 18 bases. The germline CDR1 and CDR2 sequences are SNHLY and FYNNEI.

This clonotype was counted between two and nine times. The genes are TRBV29-1 and TRBJ2-3; possibly TRBD1 or TRBD2 for D (6 bases each). The CDR3 totals 14 residues. Germline loops: CDR1 SQVTM, CDR2 ANQGSEA. V was shortened by 7 bases and J by 2 bases, with 16 bases between the two germline ends. The CDR3 nucleotides are TGCAGCGCCGCGGTAGGGGGGCCCACAGATACGCAGTATTTT. It yields the protein CSAAVGGPTDTQYF.

This clonotype was recorded at least ten times. V usage is TRBV18 and J usage is TRBJ1-3; tentatively, D is TRBD1 (6 bases). The V end lost 4 bases, the J end lost 0 bases, and 10 bases lay between the germline ends. This CDR3 contains 15 residues. The germline V gene encodes CDR1 KGHSH and CDR2 LQKENI. The chain's CDR3 is CASSRGQNSGNTIYF. The CDR3 bases are TGTGCCAGCTCACGGGGACAAAACTCTGGAAACACCATATATTTT.

This clonotype was seen only a few times. The rearrangement uses TRBV12-3 or TRBV12-4 and TRBJ2-3, with 13 bases lining up with TRBD2. The ends lost 7 bases at V and 0 bases at J; junction bases unmatched: 4. The CDR3 length is 16 residues. The CDR3 DNA reads as TGTGCCAGCACCCGACTAGCGGGGGGAAGCACAGATACGCAGTATTTT. This gives the protein CASTRLAGGSTDTQYF.

This clonotype was seen only a few times. CDR3 bases: TGTGCCAGCAGCTTAGCGCCCTTAGACAGCGTCGGTATTGAAGCTTTCTTT. Amino acid sequence: CASSLAPLDSVGIEAFF. The chain couples TRBV7-9 to TRBJ1-1, with a tentative D call TRBD1 (5 bases). V was shortened by 0 bases and J by 7 bases, with 21 bases between the two germline ends. The CDR3 is 17 residues long. Germline V gene data show CDR1 as SEHNR and CDR2 as FQNEAQ (reference sequence).

V is TRBV4-1 and J is TRBJ1-1; no firm D call. V lost 1 base to trimming and J lost 3 bases, with 6 bases between them. The CDR3 extends over 13 amino acids. Germline CDR1 and CDR2: MGHRA and YSYEKL. The CDR3 here is CASSQAPYTEAFF. For the CDR3, the DNA is TGCGCCAGCAGCCAAGCCCCCTACACTGAAGCTTTCTTT.

This clonotype was counted many times. V usage is TRBV6-2 or TRBV6-3 and J usage is TRBJ2-7, with 8 bases lining up with TRBD1. Germline lookup yields CDR1 MNHEY and CDR2 SVGEGT. The CDR3 is 15 amino acids. Trimming removed 7 bases from V and 0 bases from J; junction bases left unmatched: 8. The DNA for the CDR3 is TGTGCCAGCACCGAGCGGACAGGGAGCTCCTACGAGCAGTACTTC. Translation: CASTERTGSSYEQYF.

J is TRBJ2-3 and V is TRBV6-1, with D unclear. The CDR3 length is 12 residues. Germline V gene lookup returns CDR1 MNHNS and CDR2 SASEGT. Trimming took 3 bases from V and 5 from J, leaving 6 bases between them. DNA of the CDR3: TGTGCCAGCAGTGAGCCGGGAGATACGCAGTATTTT. Translated: CASSEPGDTQYF.

This clonotype was observed at least ten times. This chain joins TRBV28 and TRBJ2-1; D is ambiguous. Germline V CDR1 and CDR2: MDHEN, SYDVKM. Trimming took off 2 bases at V and 0 bases at J, with 2 bases between the two ends. The CDR3 totals 13 residues. CDR3 amino acids: CASSLASYNEQFF. Written as DNA, the CDR3 is TGTGCCAGCAGTTTAGCCTCCTACAATGAGCAGTTCTTC.

This clonotype appeared many times. This rearrangement joins TRBV24-1 to TRBJ1-5; D may be TRBD1 (5 bases). The CDR3 covers 14 residues. The germline gives CDR1 KGHDR, CDR2 SFDVKD. Between the trimmed V and J ends, which lost 9 bases and 2 bases, there was a span of 13 bases. The CDR3 sequence: CATEAGKGNQPQHF. As DNA, the CDR3 is TGTGCCACCGAGGCAGGGAAGGGCAATCAGCCCCAGCATTTT.

V gene TRBV10-1 combines with J gene TRBJ2-5; no firm D call. Germline V lookup: CDR1 WNHNN, CDR2 SYGVQD (reference sequence). V was shortened by 0 bases and J by 3 bases, with 11 bases between the two germline ends. This CDR3 contains 15 residues. CDR3 sequence: CASSESMATEETQYF. The CDR3 nucleotides read TGCGCCAGCAGTGAGTCGATGGCAACCGAAGAGACCCAGTACTTC.

This clonotype was found a few times. The rearrangement uses TRBV18 and TRBJ1-1; D is perhaps TRBD1 (6 bases). The germline V gene encodes CDR1 KGHSH and CDR2 LQKENI. The length of the CDR3 is 14 residues. Between the trimmed V and J ends, which lost 0 bases and 5 bases, there was a span of 10 bases. The CDR3 region has the DNA TGTGCCAGCTCACCACCGGGGGGCCGGACTGAAGCTTTCTTT. This gives the protein CASSPPGGRTEAFF.

This clonotype was observed a handful of times. The V gene is TRBV6-4, the J gene TRBJ1-5; D possibly corresponds to TRBD1 (6 bases). From germline, CDR1 is MRHNA and CDR2 SNTAGT. Trimming removed 2 bases from V and 6 bases from J, with 11 bases in between. The CDR3 covers 14 residues. The CDR3 protein is CASSDRQGGQPQHF. In DNA, the CDR3 is TGTGCCAGCAGTGACCGCCAAGGGGGTCAGCCCCAGCATTTT.

Only a few counts were recorded for this clonotype. This chain joins TRBV5-4 and TRBJ2-7; 8 bases line up with TRBD2. The CDR3 consists of 14 residues. The germline V gene has CDR1 SGHNT and CDR2 YYREEE (reference sequence). Losses at the gene ends were 3 bases for V and 2 bases for J; bases not matched to a gene: 4. The CDR3, as DNA: TGTGCCAGCAGCTCACCGGGACTAGCCTACGAGCAGTACTTC. It specifies CASSSPGLAYEQYF.

This clonotype was seen ten or more times. The V and J genes are TRBV29-1 and TRBJ1-5; the match to TRBD1 covers 8 bases. This CDR3 is 14 amino acids long. The germline V gene encodes CDR1 SQVTM and CDR2 ANQGSEA. Trimming took 5 bases from V and 0 from J; bases not matched to a gene: 3. CDR3 sequence: CSVTGQDSNQPQHF. CDR3 sequence (DNA): TGCAGCGTTACGGGACAGGATAGCAATCAGCCCCAGCATTTT. Full variable domain (missing parts from reference TRBV29-1 and TRBJ1-5): SAVISQKPSRDICQRGTSLTIQCQVDSQVTMMFWYRQQPGQSLTLIATANQGSEATYESGFVIDKFPISRPNLTFSTLTVSNMSPEDSSIYLCSVTGQDSNQPQHFGDGTRLSIL.

A few counts support this clonotype. This rearrangement joins TRBV7-8 to TRBJ2-3; 8 bases line up with TRBD2. Germline CDR1 and CDR2: SGHVS and FQNEAQ. The CDR3 totals 15 residues. The V gene end was trimmed by 3 bases and the J gene end by 4 bases; junction bases not matched to a gene: 6. The CDR3 DNA sequence: TGTGCCAGCAGCTTCCAGCGGGGGAGGGCAGATACGCAGTATTTT. Translating gives CASSFQRGRADTQYF.

This sequence joins TRBV28 and TRBJ2-7; D uncertain. With 2 bases removed from V and 1 base from J, the gap between germline ends came to 12 bases. Looked up from germline, CDR1 is MDHEN and CDR2 is SYDVKM. The CDR3 consists of 15 residues. Here the CDR3 reads CASSLSSGRSYEQYF. The DNA for the CDR3 is TGTGCCAGCAGTTTAAGTTCCGGCCGATCCTACGAGCAGTACTTC.

This clonotype was picked up many times. V usage is TRBV12-3 or TRBV12-4 and J usage is TRBJ1-4; D possibly corresponds to TRBD1 (5 bases). The germline V and J ends were trimmed by 6 bases and 3 bases, with 11 bases remaining between them. The CDR3 has 14 residues. CDR3 coding DNA: TGTGCCAGCAGCCCGGGACGGTCTAATGAAAAACTGTTTTTT. It is translated as CASSPGRSNEKLFF.

The chain employs TRBV12-3 or TRBV12-4 and TRBJ2-6; tentative D call: TRBD2 (5 bases). The CDR3 covers 14 residues. The V end was cut by 3 bases, the J end by 4 bases, with 7 bases between. The CDR3 DNA reads TGTGCCAGCAGTTTCGGCGGGGGGGCCAACGTCCTGACTTTC. This codes for CASSFGGGANVLTF.